This record concerns one TCR beta chain sequence. This entry is derived from a study of blood T cell repertoires in COVID-19. Study summary: PBMCs, B-cell-depleted T cells, or T cells were the source of the cDNA or gDNA that made up the material.

Clones were sequenced by immunoSEQ multiplex PCR, and TCRdb holds only the in-frame ones, with some missing. The sample records approximately 150,000 clones, about 85% being singletons. V lost 1 base and J lost 8; bases outside the gene matches: 6. This CDR3 region has 15 residues. CDR1 and CDR2 from the germline V gene are SGHNT and YENEEA. The sequencing input was peripheral blood. This receptor was identified in an older woman with active or convalescent COVID-19. This rearrangement joins TRBV11-3 to TRBJ2-1; 9 positions match TRBD1. CDR3 residues: CASSLGGTGLDEQFF. The CDR3 DNA reads as TGTGCCAGCAGCTTAGGGGGGACAGGGCTCGATGAGCAGTTCTTC.